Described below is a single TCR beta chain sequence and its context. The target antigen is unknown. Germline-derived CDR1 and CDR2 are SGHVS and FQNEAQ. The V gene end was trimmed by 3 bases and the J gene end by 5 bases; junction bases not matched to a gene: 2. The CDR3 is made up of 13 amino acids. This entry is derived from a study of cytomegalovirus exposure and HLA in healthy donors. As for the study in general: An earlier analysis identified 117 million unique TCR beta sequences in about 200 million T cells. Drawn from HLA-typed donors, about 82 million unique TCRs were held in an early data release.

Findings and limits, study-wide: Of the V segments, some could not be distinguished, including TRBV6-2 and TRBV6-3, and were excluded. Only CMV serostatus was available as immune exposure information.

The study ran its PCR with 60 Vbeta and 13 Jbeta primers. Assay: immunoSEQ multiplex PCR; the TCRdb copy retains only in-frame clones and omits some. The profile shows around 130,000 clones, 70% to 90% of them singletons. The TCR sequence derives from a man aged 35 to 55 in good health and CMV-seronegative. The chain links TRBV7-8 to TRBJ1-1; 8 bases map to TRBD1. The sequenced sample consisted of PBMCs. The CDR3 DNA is TGTGCCAGCAGCTTGAACAGGGGGACTGAAGCTTTCTTT. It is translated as CASSLNRGTEAFF. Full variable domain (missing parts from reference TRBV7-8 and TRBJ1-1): GAGVSQSPRYKVAKRGQDVALRCDPISGHVSLFWYQQALGQGPEFLTYFQNEAQLDKSGLPSDRFFAERPEGSVSTLKIQRTQQEDSAVYLCASSLNRGTEAFFGQGTRLTVV.